Listed below are T cell receptor beta chains from one sample, sequenced in a study of blood T cell repertoires in COVID-19. The protocol was immunoSEQ multiplex PCR, while the TCRdb copy is restricted to in-frame clones and leaves out a portion. Among about 200,000 clones listed, about 84% were seen once. Sequenced material: PBMCs or T cells enriched from blood (not recorded which). The receptors derive from a woman aged 40 to 55 with acute COVID-19. The CDR3 runs from the conserved cysteine through the conserved F or W. Each record gives: D gene, V gene, J gene, clone size, CDR3 protein, CDR3 DNA. The D gene is left open where the match is weak. A clone size is listed for some rows: how often the clone was seen (once, few, many), or a class if it is expanded.

d_gene: TRBD1
v_gene: TRBV10-2
j_gene: TRBJ1-5
abundance: -
CDR3aa: CASSDLINRGSNQPQHF
CDR3nt: TGCGCCAGCAGTGACCTTATTAACAGGGGGAGCAATCAGCCCCAGCATTTT

d_gene: -
v_gene: TRBV5-1
j_gene: TRBJ2-5
abundance: -
CDR3aa: CASSLAIRNGETQYF
CDR3nt: TGCGCCAGCAGCTTAGCAATACGAAACGGGGAGACCCAGTACTTC

d_gene: TRBD1
v_gene: TRBV30
j_gene: TRBJ1-5
abundance: -
CDR3aa: CAWAGTGGQPQHF
CDR3nt: TGTGCCTGGGCCGGGACAGGTGGTCAGCCCCAGCATTTT

d_gene: -
v_gene: TRBV19
j_gene: TRBJ1-2
abundance: -
CDR3aa: CASSTDGGNYGYTF
CDR3nt: TGTGCCAGTAGTACGGACGGGGGGAACTATGGCTACACCTTC

d_gene: -
v_gene: TRBV18
j_gene: TRBJ2-2
abundance: -
CDR3aa: CASSIPHGELFF
CDR3nt: TGTGCCAGCTCTATTCCACACGGGGAGCTGTTTTTT

d_gene: TRBD2
v_gene: TRBV2
j_gene: TRBJ2-1
abundance: -
CDR3aa: CASRAGTSPTEQFF
CDR3nt: TGTGCCAGCAGAGCCGGGACTAGTCCGACTGAGCAGTTCTTC

d_gene: TRBD1
v_gene: TRBV19
j_gene: TRBJ1-6
abundance: -
CDR3aa: CASSIRGHRGYNSPLHF
CDR3nt: TGTGCCAGTAGTATAAGAGGGCACAGGGGCTATAATTCACCCCTCCACTTT

d_gene: TRBD1
v_gene: TRBV25-1
j_gene: TRBJ2-6
abundance: many
CDR3aa: CASSRQGAISGANVLTF
CDR3nt: TGTGCCAGCAGTAGGCAGGGGGCGATCTCTGGGGCCAACGTCCTGACTTTC

d_gene: -
v_gene: TRBV19
j_gene: TRBJ1-1
abundance: -
CDR3aa: CASSGSRRNRNTEAFF
CDR3nt: TGTGCCAGTAGTGGGTCCCGCCGTAACAGGAACACTGAAGCTTTCTTT

d_gene: TRBD1
v_gene: TRBV6-2/TRBV6-3
j_gene: TRBJ1-2
abundance: once
CDR3aa: CASSYSDRLNYGYTF
CDR3nt: TGTGCCAGCAGTTACTCGGACAGGCTTAACTATGGCTACACCTTC

d_gene: TRBD1
v_gene: TRBV28
j_gene: TRBJ1-5
abundance: few
CDR3aa: CASRKSGGDSQPQHF
CDR3nt: TGTGCCAGCAGGAAATCCGGGGGGGACAGCCAACCCCAGCATTTT

d_gene: TRBD1
v_gene: TRBV5-6
j_gene: TRBJ1-1
abundance: -
CDR3aa: CASSFGQGEAFF
CDR3nt: TGTGCCAGCAGCTTTGGACAGGGTGAAGCTTTCTTT

d_gene: -
v_gene: TRBV30
j_gene: TRBJ1-6
abundance: -
CDR3aa: CAARTDYNSPLHF
CDR3nt: TGTGCCGCCCGGACAGACTATAATTCACCCCTCCACTTT

d_gene: -
v_gene: TRBV3-1/TRBV3-2
j_gene: TRBJ1-3
abundance: once
CDR3aa: CASSHRTSRNTIYF
CDR3nt: TGTGCCAGCAGTCATCGGACTTCCAGAAACACCATATATTTT

d_gene: -
v_gene: TRBV19
j_gene: TRBJ2-1
abundance: -
CDR3aa: CASSTIMSSYNEQFF
CDR3nt: TGTGCCAGTAGTACTATTATGAGCTCCTACAATGAGCAGTTCTTC

d_gene: TRBD2
v_gene: TRBV6-6
j_gene: TRBJ2-7
abundance: -
CDR3aa: CASSRRMGNGGGYEQYF
CDR3nt: TGTGCCAGCAGTCGCCGAATGGGTAACGGGGGGGGCTACGAGCAGTACTTC